The T cell receptor (beta chain) described here comes from a study of blood T cell repertoires in COVID-19. Study as a whole: The samples span acute and convalescent COVID-19 from the United States, Italy and Spain. PBMCs, B-cell-depleted T cells, or T cells were the source of the cDNA or gDNA that made up the material.

The CDR3 sequence is 13 residues long. Germline V gene data show CDR1 as SQVTM and CDR2 as ANQGSEA. The junction had 4 bases not matched to a gene; V was cut back by 5 bases and J by 2 bases. In the authors' workflow: Estimation of nucleated cell counts was performed using reference gene primer amplification. Assay: immunoSEQ multiplex PCR; the TCRdb copy retains only in-frame clones and omits some. Clone size and the V and J calls come from that table; the DNA yielded D and trimming. The sample consists of about 190,000 clones, about 89% of them appearing once. The sample taken for sequencing was peripheral blood. The chain links TRBV29-1 to TRBJ1-2; 8 nucleotides match TRBD1. The TCR was taken from a man aged 35 to 55 with acute or convalescent COVID-19. Here the CDR3 reads CSVSDRANYGYTF. The CDR3 DNA reads as TGCAGCGTTTCGGACAGGGCGAACTATGGCTACACCTTC.